This T cell receptor (beta chain) was observed in a study of blood T cell repertoires in COVID-19. The wider study: T cells, B-cell-depleted T cells, or PBMCs provided the cDNA or gDNA that served as material.

The CDR3 runs to 17 residues. Looked up from germline, CDR1 is SGHTA and CDR2 is FQGTGA. V trimming: 2 bases; J trimming: 4 bases; junction bases outside the gene matches: 12. The method was immunoSEQ multiplex PCR; TCRdb's version includes in-frame clones alone and lacks a portion of them. Here the sample spans 210,000 or so clones, around 85% being singletons. The clonotype originates from a woman aged 50 to 65 in a cohort exposed to, infected with or recovered from COVID-19 (not recorded which). The sample consisted of PBMCs or T cells enriched from blood (not recorded which). The chain couples TRBV7-3 to TRBJ1-2; 8 bases are shared with TRBD1. Written as DNA, the CDR3 is TGTGCCAGCAGCTTAGGACCTCCCGGACAGGGACTCTATGGCTACACCTTC. The encoded protein is CASSLGPPGQGLYGYTF.